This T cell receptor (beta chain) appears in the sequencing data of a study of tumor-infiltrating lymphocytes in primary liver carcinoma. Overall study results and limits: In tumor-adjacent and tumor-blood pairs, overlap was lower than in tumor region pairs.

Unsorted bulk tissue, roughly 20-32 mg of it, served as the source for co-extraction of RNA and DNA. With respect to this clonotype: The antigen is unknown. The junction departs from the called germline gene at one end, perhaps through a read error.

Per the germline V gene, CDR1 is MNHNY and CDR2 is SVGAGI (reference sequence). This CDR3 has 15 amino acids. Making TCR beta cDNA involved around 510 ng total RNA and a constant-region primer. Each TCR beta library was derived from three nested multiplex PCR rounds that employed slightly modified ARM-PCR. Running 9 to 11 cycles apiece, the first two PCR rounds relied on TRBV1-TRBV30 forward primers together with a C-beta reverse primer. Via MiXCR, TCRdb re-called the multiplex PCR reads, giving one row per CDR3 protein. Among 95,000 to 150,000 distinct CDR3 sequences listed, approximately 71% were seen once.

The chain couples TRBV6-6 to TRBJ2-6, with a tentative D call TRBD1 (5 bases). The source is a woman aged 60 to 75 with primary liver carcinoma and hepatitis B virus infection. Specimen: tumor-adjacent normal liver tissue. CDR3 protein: CVSSYSVSGANVPTF. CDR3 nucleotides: TGTGTCAGCAGTTACTCAGTCTCTGGGGCCAACGTCCCGACTTTC.